The clone carrying this T cell receptor beta chain appeared once. The V and J ends lost 7 bases and 1 base, in that order; junction bases with no gene match: 0. Germline assignment: CDR1 WSHSY and CDR2 SAAADI. The CDR3 contains 13 residues. Generated by immunoSEQ multiplex PCR, the TCRdb table keeps only in-frame clones and is missing some. In the table there are fewer than 85,000 clones, roughly 93% of which are singletons. These data come from a study of control samples from healthy donors and cancer patients. The TCR originated in a woman under 40 in good health. Sequenced sample: blood. This chain links TRBV10-2 with TRBJ2-3; 9 nucleotides agree with TRBD2. Here the CDR3 DNA reads TGCGCCAGCACTAGCGGGGGCACAGATACGCAGTATTTT. As protein: CASTSGGTDTQYF.